This TCR beta chain was found in a study of beta chain features in type 1 diabetes. The CDR3 consists of 18 residues. From germline, CDR1 is SGHRS and CDR2 YFSETQ. Trimming cost V 4 bases and J 5 bases; bases outside gene matches: 13. Study findings and constraints: cDNA-based sequencing might over-represent cells highly expressing TCR.

With regard to this clone: Its antigen is undetermined.

The investigators reverse transcribed all of the isolated RNA, so they sequenced expressed TCRB transcripts. TCRdb keeps only in-frame clones here, not all; method: immunoSEQ multiplex PCR. The sample has hundreds of thousands of clones, less than 20% seen once. The sequence was obtained from a man between 18 and 35 years old in good health. The chain carries TRBV5-1 and TRBJ1-6; TRBD1 matches at 9 bases. The sequenced sample consisted of naive CD4+ T cells from blood. CDR3 loop: CASSPRKGTGRDNSPLHF. CDR3 DNA sequence: TGCGCCAGCAGCCCCCGGAAGGGGACAGGGAGGGATAATTCACCCCTCCACTTT.